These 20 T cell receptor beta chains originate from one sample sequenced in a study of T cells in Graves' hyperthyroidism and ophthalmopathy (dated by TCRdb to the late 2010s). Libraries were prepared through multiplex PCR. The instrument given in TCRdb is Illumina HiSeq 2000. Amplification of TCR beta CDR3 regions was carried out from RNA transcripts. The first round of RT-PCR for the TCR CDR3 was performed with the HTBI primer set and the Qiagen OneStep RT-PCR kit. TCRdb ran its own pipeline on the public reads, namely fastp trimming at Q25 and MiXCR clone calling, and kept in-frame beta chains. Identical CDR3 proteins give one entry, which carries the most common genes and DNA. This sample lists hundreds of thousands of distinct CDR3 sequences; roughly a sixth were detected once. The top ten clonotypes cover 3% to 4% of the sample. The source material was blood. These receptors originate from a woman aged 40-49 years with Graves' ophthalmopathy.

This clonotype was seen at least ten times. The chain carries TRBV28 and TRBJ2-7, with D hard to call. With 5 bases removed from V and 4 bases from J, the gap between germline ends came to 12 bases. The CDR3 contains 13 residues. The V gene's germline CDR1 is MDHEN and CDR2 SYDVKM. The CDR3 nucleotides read TGTGCCAGCAGTCCCCCCCCACGATACGAGCAGTACTTC. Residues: CASSPPPRYEQYF.

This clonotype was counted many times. CDR3 coding DNA: TGCGCCAGCAGCACCTCAACAGGGGGTACCTACGAGCAGTACTTC. Residues: CASSTSTGGTYEQYF. The genes are TRBV5-1 and TRBJ2-7, with TRBD1 matching 8 bases. CDR3 length equals 15 residues. CDR1 and CDR2 (germline): SGHRS, YFSETQ. With 4 bases clipped from V and 2 bases from J, the junction kept 8 bases outside the gene matches. Combining the CDR3 with reference TRBV5-1 and TRBJ2-7 gives the whole variable domain KAGVTQTPRYLIKTRGQQVTLSCSPISGHRSVSWYQQTPGQGLQFLFEYFSETQRNKGNFPGRFSGRQFSNSRSEMNVSTLELGDSALYLCASSTSTGGTYEQYFGPGTRLTVT.

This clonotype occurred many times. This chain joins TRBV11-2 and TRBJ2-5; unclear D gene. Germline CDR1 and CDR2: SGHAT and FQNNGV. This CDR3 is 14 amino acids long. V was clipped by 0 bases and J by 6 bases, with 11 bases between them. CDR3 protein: CASSLDLVVKTQYF. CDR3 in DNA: TGTGCCAGCAGCTTAGATTTAGTAGTAAAGACCCAGTACTTC.

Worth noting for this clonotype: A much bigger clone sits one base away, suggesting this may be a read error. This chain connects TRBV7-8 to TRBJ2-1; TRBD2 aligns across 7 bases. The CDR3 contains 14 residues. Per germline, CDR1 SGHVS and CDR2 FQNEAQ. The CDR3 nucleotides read TGTGCCAGCAGTTCTCGGGGGGTCTACAATGAGCAGTCCTTC. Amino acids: CASSSRGVYNEQSF.

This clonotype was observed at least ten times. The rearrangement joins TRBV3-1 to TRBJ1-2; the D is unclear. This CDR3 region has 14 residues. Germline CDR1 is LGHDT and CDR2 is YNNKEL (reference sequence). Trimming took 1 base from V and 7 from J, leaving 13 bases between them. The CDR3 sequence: CASSQAQVAGGYTF. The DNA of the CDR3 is TGTGCCAGCAGCCAAGCCCAGGTGGCGGGTGGCTACACCTTC.

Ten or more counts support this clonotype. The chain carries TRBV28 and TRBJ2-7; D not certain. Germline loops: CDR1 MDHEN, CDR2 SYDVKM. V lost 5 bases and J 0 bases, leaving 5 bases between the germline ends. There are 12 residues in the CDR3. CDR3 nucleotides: TGTGCCAGCAGTGCTCCCTCCTACGAGCAGTACTTC. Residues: CASSAPSYEQYF.

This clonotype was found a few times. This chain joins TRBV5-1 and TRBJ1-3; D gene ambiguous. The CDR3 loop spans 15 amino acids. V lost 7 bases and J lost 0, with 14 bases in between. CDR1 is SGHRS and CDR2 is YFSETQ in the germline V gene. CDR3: CASADPGRSGNTIYF. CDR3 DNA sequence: TGCGCCAGCGCCGACCCGGGCCGCTCTGGAAACACCATATATTTT.

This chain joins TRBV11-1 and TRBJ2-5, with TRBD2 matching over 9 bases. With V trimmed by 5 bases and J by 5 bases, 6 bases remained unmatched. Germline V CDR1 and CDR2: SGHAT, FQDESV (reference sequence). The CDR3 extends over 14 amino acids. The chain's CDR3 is CASSASGTGETQYF. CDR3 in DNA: TGTGCCAGCAGCGCTAGCGGGACTGGCGAGACCCAGTACTTC.

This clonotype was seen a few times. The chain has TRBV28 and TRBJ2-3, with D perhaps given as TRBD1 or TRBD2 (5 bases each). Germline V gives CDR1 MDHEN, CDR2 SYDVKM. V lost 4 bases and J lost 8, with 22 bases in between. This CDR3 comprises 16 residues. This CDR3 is CASSSPGERTSSTQYF. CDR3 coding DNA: TGTGCCAGCAGTTCCCCTGGCGAGCGGACATCCTCTACGCAGTATTTT.

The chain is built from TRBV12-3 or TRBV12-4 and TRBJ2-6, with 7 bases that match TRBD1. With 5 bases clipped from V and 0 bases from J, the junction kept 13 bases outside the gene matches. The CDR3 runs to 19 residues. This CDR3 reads CASSIYRDRVRSGANVLTF. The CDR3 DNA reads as TGTGCCAGCAGTATATATAGGGACAGAGTCCGCTCTGGGGCCAACGTCCTGACTTTC.

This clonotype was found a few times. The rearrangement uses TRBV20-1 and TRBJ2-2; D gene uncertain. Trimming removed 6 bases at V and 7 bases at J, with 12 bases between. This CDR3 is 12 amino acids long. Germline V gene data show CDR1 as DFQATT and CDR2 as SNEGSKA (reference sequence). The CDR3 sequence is CSASLMGGELFF. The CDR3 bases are TGCAGTGCCTCCCTGATGGGCGGGGAGCTGTTTTTT.

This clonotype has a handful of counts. The CDR3 DNA reads as TGCGCCAGCAGCCTAACAGGGGACCGCCAATCACCCCTCCACTTT. This sequence encodes CASSLTGDRQSPLHF. V is TRBV5-1 and J is TRBJ1-6; 7 bases map to TRBD1. This CDR3 has 15 residues. Germline lookup yields CDR1 SGHRS and CDR2 YFSETQ. V lost 4 bases to trimming and J lost 10 bases; unmatched junction nucleotides: 11.

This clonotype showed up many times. The CDR3 sequence: CASSLVVWGSSYNEQFF. CDR3 nucleotides: TGTGCCAGCAGCTTAGTGGTTTGGGGGAGCTCCTACAATGAGCAGTTCTTC. The J gene is TRBJ2-1, the V gene TRBV7-2, with D tentatively TRBD1 or TRBD2 (5 bases each). The CDR3 is 17 residues long. The germline V and J ends were trimmed by 1 base and 0 bases, with 13 bases remaining between them. Per the germline V gene, CDR1 is SGHTA and CDR2 is FQGNSA.

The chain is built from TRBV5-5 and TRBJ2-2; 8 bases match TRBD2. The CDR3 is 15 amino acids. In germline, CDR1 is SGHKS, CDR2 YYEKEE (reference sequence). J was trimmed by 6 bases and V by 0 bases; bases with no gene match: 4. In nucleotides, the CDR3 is TGTGCCAGCAGCTTGGTGTTAGCGGGACCCGGGGAGCTGTTTTTT. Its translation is CASSLVLAGPGELFF.

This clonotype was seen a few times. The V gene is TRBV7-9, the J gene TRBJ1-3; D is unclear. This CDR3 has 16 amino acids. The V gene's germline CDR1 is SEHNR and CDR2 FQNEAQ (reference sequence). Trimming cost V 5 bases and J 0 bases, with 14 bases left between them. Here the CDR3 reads CASSGPGFPSGNTIYF. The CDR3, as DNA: TGTGCCAGCAGCGGACCGGGGTTTCCCTCTGGAAACACCATATATTTT.

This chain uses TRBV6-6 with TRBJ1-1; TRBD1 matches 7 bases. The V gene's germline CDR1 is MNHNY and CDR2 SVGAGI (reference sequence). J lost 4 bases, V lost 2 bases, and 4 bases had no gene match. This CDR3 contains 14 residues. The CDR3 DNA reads TGTGCCAGCAGTTACAATCAGGGGGGCACTGAAGCTTTCTTT. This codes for CASSYNQGGTEAFF.

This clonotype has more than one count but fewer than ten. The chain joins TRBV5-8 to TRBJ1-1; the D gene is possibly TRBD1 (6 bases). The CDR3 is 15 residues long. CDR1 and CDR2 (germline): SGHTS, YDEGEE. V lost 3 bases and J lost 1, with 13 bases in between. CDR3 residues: CASSSRRGSNTEAFF. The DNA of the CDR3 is TGTGCCAGCAGCTCGCGAAGGGGGTCGAACACTGAAGCTTTCTTT.

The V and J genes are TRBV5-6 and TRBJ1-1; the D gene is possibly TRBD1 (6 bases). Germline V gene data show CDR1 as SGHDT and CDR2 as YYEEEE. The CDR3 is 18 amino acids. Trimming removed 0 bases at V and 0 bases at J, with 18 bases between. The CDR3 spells CASSLDNLNRVMNTEAFF. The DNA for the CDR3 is TGTGCCAGCAGCTTGGATAACTTAAACAGGGTGATGAACACTGAAGCTTTCTTT.

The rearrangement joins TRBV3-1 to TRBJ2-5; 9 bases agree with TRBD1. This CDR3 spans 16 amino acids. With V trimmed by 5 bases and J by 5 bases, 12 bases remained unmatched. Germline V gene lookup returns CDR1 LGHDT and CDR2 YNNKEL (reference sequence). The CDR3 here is CASSLSTGGAEETQYF. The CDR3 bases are TGTGCCAGCAGCTTAAGTACAGGGGGCGCGGAGGAGACCCAGTACTTC.

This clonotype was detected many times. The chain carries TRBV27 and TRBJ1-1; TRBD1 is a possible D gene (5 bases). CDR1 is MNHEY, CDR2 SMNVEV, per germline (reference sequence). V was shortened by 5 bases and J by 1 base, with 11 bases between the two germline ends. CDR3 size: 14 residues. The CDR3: CASSIQGANTEAFF. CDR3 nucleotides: TGTGCCAGCAGTATTCAGGGTGCGAACACTGAAGCTTTCTTT.